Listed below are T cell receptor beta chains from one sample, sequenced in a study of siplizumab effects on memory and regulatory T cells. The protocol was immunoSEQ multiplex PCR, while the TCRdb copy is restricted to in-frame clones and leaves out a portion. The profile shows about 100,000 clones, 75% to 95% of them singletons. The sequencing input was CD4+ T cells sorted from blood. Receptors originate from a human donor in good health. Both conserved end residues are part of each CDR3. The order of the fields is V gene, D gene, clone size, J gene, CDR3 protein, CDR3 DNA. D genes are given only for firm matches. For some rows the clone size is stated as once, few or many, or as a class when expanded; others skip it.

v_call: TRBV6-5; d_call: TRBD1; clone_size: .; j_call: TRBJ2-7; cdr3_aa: CASSYSSGTGNYEQYF; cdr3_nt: TGTGCCAGCAGTTACTCCTCCGGGACAGGGAACTACGAGCAGTACTTC
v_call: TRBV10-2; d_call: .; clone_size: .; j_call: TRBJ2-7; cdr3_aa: CASSEKPLYGPLEQYF; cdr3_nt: TGCGCCAGCAGTGAGAAGCCCCTGTACGGACCCCTCGAGCAGTACTTC
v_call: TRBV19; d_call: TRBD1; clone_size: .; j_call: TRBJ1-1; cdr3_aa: CASIPAGTGAVTEAFF; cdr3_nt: TGTGCCAGTATCCCCGCCGGGACAGGGGCGGTCACTGAAGCTTTCTTT
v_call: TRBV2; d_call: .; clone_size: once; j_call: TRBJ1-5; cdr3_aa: CASSGGLGSNQPQHF; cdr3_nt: TGTGCCAGCAGCGGTGGGCTTGGGAGCAATCAGCCCCAGCATTTT
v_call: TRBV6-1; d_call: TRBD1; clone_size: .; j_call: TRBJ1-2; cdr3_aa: CASSDAGTGAGYTF; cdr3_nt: TGTGCCAGCAGTGACGCCGGGACAGGGGCTGGCTACACCTTC
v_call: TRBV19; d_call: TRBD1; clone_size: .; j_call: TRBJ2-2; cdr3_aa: CASRKSTGANTGELFF; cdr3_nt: TGTGCCAGTAGGAAATCGACAGGGGCGAACACCGGGGAGCTGTTTTTT
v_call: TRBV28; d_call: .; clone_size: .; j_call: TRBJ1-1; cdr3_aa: CASSPHTEAFF; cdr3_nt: TGTGCCAGCAGTCCTCACACTGAAGCTTTCTTT
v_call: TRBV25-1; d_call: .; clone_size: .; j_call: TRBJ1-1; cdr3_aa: CASKNLAEAFF; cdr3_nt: TGTGCCAGCAAAAATCTCGCTGAAGCTTTCTTT
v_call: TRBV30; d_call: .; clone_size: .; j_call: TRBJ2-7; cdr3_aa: CAWSAHRAEQYF; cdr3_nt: TGTGCCTGGAGTGCCCACAGGGCTGAGCAGTACTTC
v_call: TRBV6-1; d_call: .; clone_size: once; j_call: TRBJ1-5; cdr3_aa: CASRPPGRLREPQHF; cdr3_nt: TGTGCCAGCAGACCCCCCGGGCGGCTTAGGGAGCCCCAGCATTTT
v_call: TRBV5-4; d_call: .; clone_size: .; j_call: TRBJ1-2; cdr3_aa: CASSPAYNYGYTF; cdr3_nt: TGTGCCAGCAGCCCCGCCTATAACTATGGCTACACCTTC
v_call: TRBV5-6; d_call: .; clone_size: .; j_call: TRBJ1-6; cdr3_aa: CASSLIRGNSPLHF; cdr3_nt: TGTGCCAGCAGCCTAATTCGGGGGAACTCACCCCTCCACTTT
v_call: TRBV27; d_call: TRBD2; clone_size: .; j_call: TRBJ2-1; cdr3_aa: CASCIRRGSEQFF; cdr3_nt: TGTGCCAGCTGTATCCGGCGGGGGAGTGAGCAGTTCTTC
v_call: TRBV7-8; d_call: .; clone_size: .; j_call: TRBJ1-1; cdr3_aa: CASSPVGGGTEAFF; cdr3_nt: TGTGCCAGCAGCCCCGTGGGGGGAGGGACTGAAGCTTTCTTT
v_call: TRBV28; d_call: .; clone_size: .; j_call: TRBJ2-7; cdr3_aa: CASSPQGVFYEQYF; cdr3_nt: TGTGCCAGCAGTCCTCAAGGGGTGTTCTACGAGCAGTACTTC
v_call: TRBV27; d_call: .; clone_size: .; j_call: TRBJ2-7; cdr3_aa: CASSPRTDVTHRRGMVYF; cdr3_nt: TGTGCCAGCAGTCCCAGGACGGACGTAACCCACCGGCGTGGTATGGTGTACTTC
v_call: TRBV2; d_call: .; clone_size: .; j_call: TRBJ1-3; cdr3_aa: CASRFSGNTIYF; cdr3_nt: TGTGCCAGCAGATTCTCTGGAAACACCATATATTTT
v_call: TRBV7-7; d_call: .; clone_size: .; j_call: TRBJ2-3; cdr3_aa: CASSFQRTDTQYF; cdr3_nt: TGTGCCAGCAGCTTTCAACGAACAGATACGCAGTATTTT
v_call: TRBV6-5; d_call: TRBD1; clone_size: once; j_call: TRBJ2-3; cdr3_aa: CASRSQGDTQYF; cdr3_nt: TGTGCCAGCAGATCACAGGGGGATACGCAGTATTTT
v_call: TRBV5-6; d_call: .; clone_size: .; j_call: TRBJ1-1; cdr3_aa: CASSLAGGLYTEAFF; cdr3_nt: TGTGCCAGCAGCTTGGCCGGGGGGCTGTACACTGAAGCTTTCTTT
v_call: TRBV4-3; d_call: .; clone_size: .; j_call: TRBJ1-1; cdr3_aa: CASSQDFGWAFF; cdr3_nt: TGCGCCAGCAGCCAAGATTTTGGCTGGGCTTTCTTT
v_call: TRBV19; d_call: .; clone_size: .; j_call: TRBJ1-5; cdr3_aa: CASSMGSGIQPQHF; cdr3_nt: TGTGCCAGTAGTATGGGTAGCGGTATTCAGCCCCAGCATTTT
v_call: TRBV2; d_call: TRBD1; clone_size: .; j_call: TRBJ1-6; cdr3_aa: CASQDREPYNSPLHF; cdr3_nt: TGTGCCAGCCAGGACAGGGAGCCCTATAATTCACCCCTCCACTTT
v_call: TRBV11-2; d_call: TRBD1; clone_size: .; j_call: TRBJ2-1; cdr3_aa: CASSLKGTGSVSNNEQFF; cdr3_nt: TGTGCCAGCAGCTTAAAAGGGACAGGGAGTGTATCAAACAATGAGCAGTTCTTC
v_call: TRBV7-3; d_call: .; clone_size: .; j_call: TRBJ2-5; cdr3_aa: CASSLAGDQETQYF; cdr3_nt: TGTGCCAGCAGCCTTGCAGGGGACCAAGAGACCCAGTACTTC
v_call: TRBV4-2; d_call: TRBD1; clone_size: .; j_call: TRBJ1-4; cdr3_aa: CASSHDDLRTGREKLFF; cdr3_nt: TGTGCCAGCAGCCATGATGACTTAAGGACAGGGAGGGAAAAACTGTTTTTT
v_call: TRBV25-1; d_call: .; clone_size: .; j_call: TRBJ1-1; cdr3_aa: CASSVGTLQSFF; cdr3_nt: TGTGCCAGCAGTGTTGGGACACTTCAATCTTTCTTT
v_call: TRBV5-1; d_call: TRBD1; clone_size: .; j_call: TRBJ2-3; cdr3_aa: CASSLQRGPGNTQYF; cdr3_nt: TGCGCCAGCAGCTTGCAAAGGGGGCCGGGGAATACGCAGTATTTT
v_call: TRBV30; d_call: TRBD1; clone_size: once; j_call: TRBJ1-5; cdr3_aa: CAWTLPNRGASDNQPQHF; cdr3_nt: TGTGCCTGGACACTACCGAACAGGGGGGCATCGGACAATCAGCCCCAGCATTTT
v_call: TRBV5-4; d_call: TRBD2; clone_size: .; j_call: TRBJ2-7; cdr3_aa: CASSPEPSGYYEQYF; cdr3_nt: TGTGCCAGCAGCCCGGAGCCTAGCGGATATTACGAGCAGTACTTC
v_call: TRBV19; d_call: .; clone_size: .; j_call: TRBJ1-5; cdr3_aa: CATRGGQNQPQHF; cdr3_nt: TGTGCCACTAGGGGGGGGCAAAATCAGCCCCAGCATTTT
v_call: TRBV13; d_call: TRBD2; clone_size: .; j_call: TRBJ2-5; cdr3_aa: CASSRRLAGGRETQYF; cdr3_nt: TGTGCCAGCAGCAGGAGACTAGCGGGGGGGCGGGAGACCCAGTACTTC
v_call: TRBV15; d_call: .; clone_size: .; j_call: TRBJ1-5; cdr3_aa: CATSYSYDSNQPQHF; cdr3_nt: TGTGCCACCAGCTACAGTTACGATAGCAATCAGCCCCAGCATTTT
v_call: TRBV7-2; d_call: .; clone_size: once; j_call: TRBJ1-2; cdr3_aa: CASSLEPGPYGYTF; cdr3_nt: TGTGCCAGCAGCTTAGAACCCGGCCCCTATGGCTACACCTTC
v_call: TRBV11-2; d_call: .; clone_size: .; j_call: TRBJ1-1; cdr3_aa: CASSSVTGNTEAFF; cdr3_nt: TGTGCCAGCAGTTCCGTAACAGGGAACACTGAAGCTTTCTTT
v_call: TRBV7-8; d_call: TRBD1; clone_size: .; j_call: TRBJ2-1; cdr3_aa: CASSRRQGPYNEQFF; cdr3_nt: TGTGCCAGCAGCCGACGACAGGGGCCCTACAATGAGCAGTTCTTC
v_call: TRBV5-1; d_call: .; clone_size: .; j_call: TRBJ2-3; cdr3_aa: CASSLGPLTDTQYF; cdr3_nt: TGCGCCAGCAGTTTGGGGCCACTTACAGATACGCAGTATTTT
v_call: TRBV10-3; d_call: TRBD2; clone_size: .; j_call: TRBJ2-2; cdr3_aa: CAIRSGLAGDTGELFF; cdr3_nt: TGTGCCATCAGATCCGGACTAGCGGGGGACACCGGGGAGCTGTTTTTT
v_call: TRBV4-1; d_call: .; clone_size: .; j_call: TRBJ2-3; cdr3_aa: CASSQEVAARTDTQYF; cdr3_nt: TGCGCCAGCAGCCAAGAAGTAGCGGCCCGCACAGATACGCAGTATTTT
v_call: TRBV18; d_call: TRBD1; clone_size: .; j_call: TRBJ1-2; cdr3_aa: CASSPGQGAHYGYTF; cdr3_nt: TGTGCCAGCTCACCAGGGCAGGGGGCCCACTATGGCTACACCTTC